This TCR beta chain comes out of a study of blood T cell repertoires in COVID-19. In germline, CDR1 is SNHLY, CDR2 FYNNEI. This CDR3 has 12 residues. Trimming removed 6 bases at V and 5 bases at J, with 8 bases between. Seattle's enrolled individuals joined amid active infection and were then monitored longitudinally. This clone was counted only a few times. In the source study's methods: Reference gene primer amplification gave estimated nucleated cell counts. Clones were read by immunoSEQ multiplex PCR, and TCRdb kept only the in-frame ones, dropping some. Clone size and the V and J calls come from that table; the DNA yielded D and trimming. The sample lists about 150,000 clones, approximately 81% occurring once.

Sequencing was performed on peripheral blood. The rearrangement links TRBV2 to TRBJ2-1; D unclear. This clonotype was sampled from a woman aged 60-75 years with COVID-19, enrolled during active disease. The CDR3 nucleotides are TGTGCCAGCAGGGGCCAGGACAATGAGCAGTTCTTC. This sequence encodes CASRGQDNEQFF.